Reported below is one TCR beta chain. It has no known antigen specificity. Base qualities are not recorded, but no much larger clone differs from it by a single base. These data are taken from a study of PD-L1 blockade in urothelial cancer listed by TCRdb under 2017. Concerning the study at large: Every patient began therapy around 2014 and was given atezolizumab 1,200 mg intravenously every 3 weeks. About 85% of the roughly 29 patients were identified as males with urothelial cancer of bladder origin, and a prior smoking history was reported by 18 of 29 patients. An ECOG performance status of 0 or 1 was recorded for the patients, and 0 to 3 prior chemotherapy regimens had been received by the patients. Blood samples were analyzed at two time points: 3 weeks after treatment start (second dose) and 6 weeks after treatment start. Blood samples gave a median of around 130,000 T cells and 88,000 or so unique TCRs, with a median clonality of 0.080. The study was an exploratory multi-omic analysis of somatic, immune and clinical correlates of response to PD-L1 blockade with atezolizumab in urothelial cancer. TCR sequencing covered pretreatment tumor samples and matched, serially collected peripheral blood taken before and after atezolizumab treatment. Progression-free survival longer than 6 months counted as durable clinical benefit, and TCR features were additionally tested against both progression-free and overall survival. Whole exome sequencing and RNA sequencing of pretreatment tumors were performed alongside TCR sequencing in the same patients. Durable clinical benefit was achieved by nine patients but not by the remaining 20. Around 29 patients had pretreatment blood TCR-seq, some 25 had at least one posttreatment blood collection, and some 25 had tumor TCR-seq. The paper as a whole reports these results and caveats: Because of the small sample size (n ≈ 27) and the many exploratory analyses performed, the results are intended to be regarded as hypothesis-generating. A pretreatment peripheral blood TCR clonality below the median was linked to improved progression-free and overall survival. Patients with durable benefit showed greater expansion of tumor-associated TCR clones in peripheral blood 3 weeks after starting treatment (n ≈ 23, p = 0.022).

From cysteine to phenylalanine, the CDR3 is 15 amino acids long. The DNA shown is the 45-base CDR3, in frame from base 1. A distance of 19 bases separates the germline ends of V and J, which lose 3 bases and 11 bases respectively. From a lookup of the germline V gene (reference sequence), CDR1 and CDR2 are LNHDA and SQIVND. In the paper's terms, the time point label means: pretreatment peripheral blood. The cohort comprised 29 patients with locally advanced or metastatic urothelial carcinoma treated at Memorial Sloan Kettering on a trial protocol. Peripheral blood mononuclear cells were collected from each patient pretreatment and during treatment, giving between 1 and 8 total time points per patient. The Qiagen DNeasy Blood extraction kit was used to purify genomic DNA from total PBMCs and tumor samples. PBMCs were collected pretreatment and during treatment, and were isolated and stored as previously described.

Synthetic TCR analog templates were spiked into each PCR to estimate absolute template abundance from read counts. TCRbeta CDR3 regions were amplified from genomic DNA with bias-controlled V and J gene primers using the immunoSEQ assay. Rearranged TCRbeta segments were sequenced at approximately 20X coverage. The authors' analysis ran thus. Clustering was used to correct sequencing errors, and CDR3s were annotated against IMGT so that V, D and J genes could be assigned. Only productive TCRbeta rearrangements were used in downstream analyses, excluding out-of-frame or stop-codon sequences. Clonality was computed as one minus Shannon entropy normalized by the log of the number of unique productive sequences. Fisher's exact test with Benjamini-Hochberg correction, at a threshold of adjusted p below 0.01, was used to find clones that differed between time points or between blood and tumor. TCRdb provides this immuneACCESS table in a form limited to in-frame rearrangements. Some clones are lacking; in checked studies, under half of them reflect an unresolved V gene, and why the rest are absent is not known. V, J and clone size were drawn from that table, and D and trimming were deduced from the DNA. This sample lists about 87,000 clones; 84% were detected once. Of the sample, roughly 2% is held by the ten largest clones.

This sequence was found in a man in his 60s with urothelial cancer. The sequence is built from TRBV19 and TRBJ1-4, with no confident D gene call. Specimen: PBMCs, collected around atezolizumab (anti-PD-L1) treatment. The CDR3 is CASSILPQIGGKLFF. The nucleotide sequence is TGTGCCAGTAGTATTCTCCCACAGATCGGTGGGAAACTGTTTTTT.